The 3 T cell receptor beta chains reported below all come from one sample, sequenced in a study of shared clonotypes between healthy human individuals. The repertoire was sequenced with immunoSEQ multiplex PCR; TCRdb's copy has only in-frame clones and lacks some. The table records about 2.2 million clones, 80% to 95% of them present only once. Naivety among CD8 cells was defined by CD45RO negativity and positive CCR7 selection, thereby excluding terminally differentiated effector memory CD45RA+ cells. Input material: naive CD8+ T cells from PBMCs. The receptors come from a man aged 18 to 29 in good health. Some clones in this sample may be carry-over from other donors' samples.

V usage is TRBV6-1 and J usage is TRBJ2-7; TRBD2 is a possible D gene (6 bases). V lost 3 bases to trimming and J lost 0 bases, with 12 bases between them. CDR1 is MNHNS and CDR2 is SASEGT in the germline V gene. The CDR3 length is 15 residues. The CDR3 is CASSDRREFSYEQYF. The DNA of the CDR3 is TGTGCCAGCAGTGACCGGCGGGAATTCTCCTACGAGCAGTACTTC.

The CDR3, as DNA: TGTGCCAGCAGCGAGCCGGGACTAGCGGGATTTAGGGAGCAGTACTTC. As protein: CASSEPGLAGFREQYF. V gene TRBV5-4 combines with J gene TRBJ2-7, with TRBD2 matching over 13 bases. V was clipped by 4 bases and J by 7 bases; unmatched bases: 11. Germline assignment: CDR1 SGHNT and CDR2 YYREEE (reference sequence). This CDR3 spans 16 amino acids.

CDR3 in DNA: TGTGCCATCAGTGAGGTTGGGCTAGCCAATGAGCAGTTCTTC. Its protein is CAISEVGLANEQFF. J is TRBJ2-1 and V is TRBV10-3, with D possibly matching TRBD2 (5 bases). In germline, CDR1 is ENHRY, CDR2 SYGVKD. CDR3 length: 14 amino acids. Trimming cost V 2 bases and J 6 bases, with 11 bases left between them.